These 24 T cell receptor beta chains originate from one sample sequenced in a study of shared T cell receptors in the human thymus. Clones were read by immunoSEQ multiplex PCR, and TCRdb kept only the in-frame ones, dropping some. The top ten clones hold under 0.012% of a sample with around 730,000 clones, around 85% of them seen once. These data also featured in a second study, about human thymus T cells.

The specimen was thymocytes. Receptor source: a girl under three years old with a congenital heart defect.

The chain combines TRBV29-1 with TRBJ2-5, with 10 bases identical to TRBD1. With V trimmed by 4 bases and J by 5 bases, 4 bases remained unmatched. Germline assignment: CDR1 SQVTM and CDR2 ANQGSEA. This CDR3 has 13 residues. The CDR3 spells CSVGQGAGETQYF. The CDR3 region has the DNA TGCAGCGTTGGACAGGGGGCCGGGGAGACCCAGTACTTC.

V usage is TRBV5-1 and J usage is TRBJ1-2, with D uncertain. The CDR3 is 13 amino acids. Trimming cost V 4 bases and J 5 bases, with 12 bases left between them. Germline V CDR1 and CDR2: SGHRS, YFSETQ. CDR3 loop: CASSKNTAYGYTF. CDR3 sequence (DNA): TGCGCCAGCAGCAAAAATACAGCATATGGCTACACCTTC.

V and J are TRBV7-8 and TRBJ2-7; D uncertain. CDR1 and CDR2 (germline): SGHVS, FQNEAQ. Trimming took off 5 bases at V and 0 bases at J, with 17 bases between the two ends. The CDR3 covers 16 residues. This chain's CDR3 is CASSRSRRPSSYEQYF. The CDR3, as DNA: TGTGCCAGCAGCCGATCGAGGCGTCCCAGCTCCTACGAGCAGTACTTC.

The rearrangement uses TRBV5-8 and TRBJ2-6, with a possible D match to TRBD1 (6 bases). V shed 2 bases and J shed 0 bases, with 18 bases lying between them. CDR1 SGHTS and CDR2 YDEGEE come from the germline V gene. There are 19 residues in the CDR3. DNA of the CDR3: TGTGCCAGCAGCTTCGACCGGACAGACACTTCCTCTGGGGCCAACGTCCTGACTTTC. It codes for CASSFDRTDTSSGANVLTF.

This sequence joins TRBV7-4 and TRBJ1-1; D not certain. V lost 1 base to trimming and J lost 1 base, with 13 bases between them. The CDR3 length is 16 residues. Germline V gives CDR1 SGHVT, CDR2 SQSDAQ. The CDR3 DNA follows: TGTGCCAGCAGCTTAGTGGGCAGTCCCTCGAACACTGAAGCTTTCTTT. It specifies CASSLVGSPSNTEAFF.

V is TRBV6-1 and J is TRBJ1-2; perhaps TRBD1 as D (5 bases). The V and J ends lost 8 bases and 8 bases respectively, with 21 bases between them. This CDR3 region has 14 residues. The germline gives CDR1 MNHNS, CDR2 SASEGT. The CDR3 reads CASLLERTPHGYTF. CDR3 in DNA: TGTGCCAGCCTCTTGGAACGGACACCCCACGGCTACACCTTC.

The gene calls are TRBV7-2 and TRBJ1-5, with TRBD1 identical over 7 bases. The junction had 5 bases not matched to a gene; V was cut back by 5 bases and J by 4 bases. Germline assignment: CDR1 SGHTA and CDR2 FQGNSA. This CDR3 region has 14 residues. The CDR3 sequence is CASSEDRTNQPQHF. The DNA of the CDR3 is TGTGCCAGCAGCGAGGACAGGACAAATCAGCCCCAGCATTTT.

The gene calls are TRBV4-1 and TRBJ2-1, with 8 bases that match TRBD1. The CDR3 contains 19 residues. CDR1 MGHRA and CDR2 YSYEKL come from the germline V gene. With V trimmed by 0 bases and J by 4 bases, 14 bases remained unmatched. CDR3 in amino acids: CASSQDLYSGTGRYNEQFF. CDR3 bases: TGCGCCAGCAGCCAAGATTTGTATTCCGGGACAGGACGATACAATGAGCAGTTCTTC.

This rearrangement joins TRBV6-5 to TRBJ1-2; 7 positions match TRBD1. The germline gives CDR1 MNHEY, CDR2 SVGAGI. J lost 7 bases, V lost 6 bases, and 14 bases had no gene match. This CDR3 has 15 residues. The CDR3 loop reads CASRLTRDSERGYTF. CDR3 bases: TGTGCCAGCAGGCTAACTCGGGACAGCGAACGTGGCTACACCTTC.

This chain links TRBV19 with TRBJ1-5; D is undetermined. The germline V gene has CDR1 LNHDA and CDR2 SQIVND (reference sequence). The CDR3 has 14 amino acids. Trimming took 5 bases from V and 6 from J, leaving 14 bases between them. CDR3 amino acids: CASSWGNGSQPQHF. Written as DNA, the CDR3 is TGTGCCAGTAGTTGGGGAAATGGGAGTCAGCCCCAGCATTTT.

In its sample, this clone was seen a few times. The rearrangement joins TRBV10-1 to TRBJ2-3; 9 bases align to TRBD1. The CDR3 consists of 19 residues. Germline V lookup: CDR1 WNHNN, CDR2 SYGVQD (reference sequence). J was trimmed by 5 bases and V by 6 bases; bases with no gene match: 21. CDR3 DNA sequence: TGCGCCAGCAGCGGGACAGTCCCTACTACGGGACAGGGTAAAGATACGCAGTATTTT. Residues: CASSGTVPTTGQGKDTQYF.

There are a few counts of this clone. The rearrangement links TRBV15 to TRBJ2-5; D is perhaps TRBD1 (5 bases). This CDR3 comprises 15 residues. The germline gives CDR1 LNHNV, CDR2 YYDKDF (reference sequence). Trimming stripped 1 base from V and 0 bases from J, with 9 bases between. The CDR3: CATSRAPRDQETQYF. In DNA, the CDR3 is TGTGCCACCAGCAGAGCCCCCAGGGACCAAGAGACCCAGTACTTC.

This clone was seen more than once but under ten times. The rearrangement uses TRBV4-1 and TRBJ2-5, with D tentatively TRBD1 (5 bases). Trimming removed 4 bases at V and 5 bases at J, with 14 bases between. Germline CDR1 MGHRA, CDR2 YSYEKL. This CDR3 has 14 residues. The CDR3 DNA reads TGCGCCAGCAGCCTCCTGAAGACAGCGGAGACCCAGTACTTC. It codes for CASSLLKTAETQYF.

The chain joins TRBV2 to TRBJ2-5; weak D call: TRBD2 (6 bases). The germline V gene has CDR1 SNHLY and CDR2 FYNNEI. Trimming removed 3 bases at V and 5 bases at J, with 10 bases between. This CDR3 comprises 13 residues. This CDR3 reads CASSDSGVETQYF. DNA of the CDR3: TGTGCCAGCAGTGACTCGGGGGTCGAGACCCAGTACTTC.

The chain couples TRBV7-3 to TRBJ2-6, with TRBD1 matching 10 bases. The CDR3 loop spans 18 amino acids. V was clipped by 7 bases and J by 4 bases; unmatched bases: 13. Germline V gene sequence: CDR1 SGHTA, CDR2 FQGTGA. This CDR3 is CASNKPGTGEDGANVLTF. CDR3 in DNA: TGTGCCAGCAACAAACCCGGGACAGGGGAGGACGGGGCCAACGTCCTGACTTTC. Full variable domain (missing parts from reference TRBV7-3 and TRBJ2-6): GAGVSQTPSNKVTEKGKYVELRCDPISGHTALYWYRQSLGQGPEFLIYFQGTGAADDSGLPNDRFFAVRPEGSVSTLKIQRTERGDSAVYLCASNKPGTGEDGANVLTFGAGSRLTVL.

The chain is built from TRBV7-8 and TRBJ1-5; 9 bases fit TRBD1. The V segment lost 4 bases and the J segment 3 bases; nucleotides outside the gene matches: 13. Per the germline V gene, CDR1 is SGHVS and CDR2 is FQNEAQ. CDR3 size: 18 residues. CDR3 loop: CASSSDHRNRGHNQPQHF. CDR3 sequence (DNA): TGTGCCAGCAGCTCCGACCACAGGAACAGGGGGCACAATCAGCCCCAGCATTTT.

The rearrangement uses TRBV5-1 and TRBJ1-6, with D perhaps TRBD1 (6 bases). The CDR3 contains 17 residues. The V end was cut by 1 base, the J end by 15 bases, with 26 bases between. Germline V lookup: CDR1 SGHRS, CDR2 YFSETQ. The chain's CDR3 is CASSLFRWTERNQRLHF. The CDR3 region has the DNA TGCGCCAGCAGCTTGTTTCGTTGGACAGAAAGAAATCAGCGCCTCCACTTT.

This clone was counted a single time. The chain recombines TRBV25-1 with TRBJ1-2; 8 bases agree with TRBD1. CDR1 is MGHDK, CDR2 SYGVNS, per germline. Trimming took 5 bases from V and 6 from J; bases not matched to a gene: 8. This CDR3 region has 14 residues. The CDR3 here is CASSPPDRVHGYTF. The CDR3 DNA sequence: TGTGCCAGCAGTCCTCCGGACAGGGTCCATGGCTACACCTTC.

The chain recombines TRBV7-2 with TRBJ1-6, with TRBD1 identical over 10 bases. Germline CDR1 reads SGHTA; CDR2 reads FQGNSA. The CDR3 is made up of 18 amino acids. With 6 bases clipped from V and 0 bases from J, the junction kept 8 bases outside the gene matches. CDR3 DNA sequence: TGTGCCAGCAGATCCGGGACAGGGGACTACTCCTATAATTCACCCCTCCACTTT. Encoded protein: CASRSGTGDYSYNSPLHF. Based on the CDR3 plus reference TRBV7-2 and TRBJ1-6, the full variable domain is GAGVSQSPSNKVTEKGKDVELRCDPISGHTALYWYRQSLGQGLEFLIYFQGNSAPDKSGLPSDRFSAERTGGSVSTLTIQRTQQEDSAVYLCASRSGTGDYSYNSPLHFGNGTRLTVT.

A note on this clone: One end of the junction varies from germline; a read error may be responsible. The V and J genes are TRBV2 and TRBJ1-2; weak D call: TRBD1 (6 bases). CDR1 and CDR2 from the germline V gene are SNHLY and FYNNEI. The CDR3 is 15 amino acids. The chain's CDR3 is CVSSEMGAQGWGYTF. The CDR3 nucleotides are TGTGTCAGCAGTGAAATGGGGGCACAGGGTTGGGGCTACACCTTC. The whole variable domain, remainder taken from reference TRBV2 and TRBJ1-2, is EPEVTQTPSHQVTQMGQEVILRCVPISNHLYFYWYRQILGQKVEFLVSFYNNEISEKSEIFDDQFSVERPDGSNFTLKIRSTKLEDSAMYFCVSSEMGAQGWGYTFGSGTRLTVV.

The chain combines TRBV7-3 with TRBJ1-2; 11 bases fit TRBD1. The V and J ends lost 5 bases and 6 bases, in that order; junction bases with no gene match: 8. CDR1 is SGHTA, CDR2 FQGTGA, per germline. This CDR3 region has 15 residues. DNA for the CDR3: TGTGCCAGCAGCCCCCGGACAGGGGGCCCTGATGGCTACACCTTC. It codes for CASSPRTGGPDGYTF.

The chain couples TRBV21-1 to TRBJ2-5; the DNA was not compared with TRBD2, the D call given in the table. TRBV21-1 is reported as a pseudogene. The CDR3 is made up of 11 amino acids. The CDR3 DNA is TGTGCCAGCAGCAGAGGGCTAGTTGGTTACTTC. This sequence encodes CASSRGLVGYF.

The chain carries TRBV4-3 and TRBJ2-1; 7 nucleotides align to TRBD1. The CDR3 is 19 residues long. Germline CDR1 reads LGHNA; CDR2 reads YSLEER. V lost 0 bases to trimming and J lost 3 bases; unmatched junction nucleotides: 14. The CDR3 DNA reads TGCGCCAGCAGCCAAGAAAAGGGGATAGACAGGGATTACTACAATGAGCAGTTCTTC. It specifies CASSQEKGIDRDYYNEQFF.

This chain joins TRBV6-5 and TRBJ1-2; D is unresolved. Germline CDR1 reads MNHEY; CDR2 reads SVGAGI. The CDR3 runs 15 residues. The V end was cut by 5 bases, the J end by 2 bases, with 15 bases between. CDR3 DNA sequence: TGTGCCAGCAGTCCACCGCCCCAGTTGAACTATGGCTACACCTTC. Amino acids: CASSPPPQLNYGYTF.